The 5 T cell receptor beta chains below come from one sample, sequenced in a study of immune characterization of retroperitoneal liposarcoma. TCRdb re-analysed the PCR reads in MiXCR, keeping a single row per CDR3 protein. In the table there are 6,000 to 7,000 distinct CDR3 sequences, around 30% of which are singletons. Sequencing was performed on blood. The receptors shown here come from a male donor with retroperitoneal liposarcoma.

The chain employs TRBV7-6 and TRBJ2-5, with D possibly TRBD1 on 7 matching bases. The J call may be wrong; the DNA end is better matched by TRBJ2-7. CDR3 length: 16 residues. Germline V gene data show CDR1 as SGHVS and CDR2 as FNYEAQ. The CDR3 spells CASSLAAGQLSYEQYF. The CDR3, as DNA: TGTGCCAGCAGCTTAGCGGCGGGACAGCTCTCCTACGAGCAGTACTTC.

This clonotype was seen repeatedly, ten times or more. The V gene is TRBV5-8, the J gene TRBJ2-4; D may match TRBD1 or TRBD2 (6 bases each). Germline-derived CDR1 and CDR2 are SGHTS and YDEGEE. Trimming took 3 bases from V and 9 from J, leaving 16 bases between them. This CDR3 has 14 amino acids. The CDR3 loop is CASSSRVGGGIQYF. In DNA, the CDR3 is TGTGCCAGCAGCTCGCGAGTAGGAGGGGGCATTCAGTACTTC.

The chain carries TRBV29-1 and TRBJ2-7, with 10 bases that match TRBD2. CDR1 SQVTM and CDR2 ANQGSEA come from the germline V gene. J was trimmed by 3 bases and V by 3 bases; bases with no gene match: 11. CDR3 length equals 16 residues. This CDR3 reads CSVEVAGGFNLYEQYF. In nucleotides, the CDR3 is TGCAGCGTTGAGGTAGCGGGAGGTTTTAACCTCTACGAGCAGTACTTC.

This clonotype has a count of ten or more. The chain has TRBV7-2 and TRBJ1-1; D is unclear. Germline CDR1 reads SGHTA; CDR2 reads FQGNSA. The CDR3 is made up of 18 amino acids. The ends were cut back, 1 base at V and 4 bases at J, with 22 bases in the middle. This CDR3 reads CASSLGIVGVGSSTEAFF. For the CDR3, the DNA is TGTGCCAGCAGCTTAGGTATCGTAGGTGTGGGATCGAGCACTGAAGCTTTCTTT.

By frequency in the sample, this clonotype is medium-sized (0.01 to 0.1%). The chain uses TRBV6-1 and TRBJ2-5, with unresolved D. Trimming stripped 5 bases from V and 4 bases from J, with 20 bases between. The germline V gene has CDR1 MNHNS and CDR2 SASEGT. This CDR3 spans 16 amino acids. The DNA for the CDR3 is TGTGCCAGCAGTCATAACCCCCTTACACCCCCAGAGACCCAGTACTTC. Amino acids: CASSHNPLTPPETQYF.